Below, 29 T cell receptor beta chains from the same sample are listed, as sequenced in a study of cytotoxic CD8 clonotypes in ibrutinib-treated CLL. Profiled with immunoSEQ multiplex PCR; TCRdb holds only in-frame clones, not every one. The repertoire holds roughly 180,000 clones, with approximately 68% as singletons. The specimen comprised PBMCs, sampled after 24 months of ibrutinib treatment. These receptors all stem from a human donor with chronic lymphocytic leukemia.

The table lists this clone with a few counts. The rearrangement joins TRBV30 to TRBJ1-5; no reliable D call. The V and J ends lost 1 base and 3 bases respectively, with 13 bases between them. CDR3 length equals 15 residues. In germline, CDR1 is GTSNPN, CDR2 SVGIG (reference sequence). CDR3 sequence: CAWSGGYGINQPQHF. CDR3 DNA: TGTGCCTGGAGTGGCGGGTATGGAATCAATCAGCCCCAGCATTTT.

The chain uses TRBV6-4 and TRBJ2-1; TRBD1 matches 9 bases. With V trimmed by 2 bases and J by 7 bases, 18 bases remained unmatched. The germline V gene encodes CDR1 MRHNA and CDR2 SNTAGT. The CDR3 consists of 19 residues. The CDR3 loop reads CASSDRFVLGQGKGNEQFF. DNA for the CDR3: TGTGCCAGCAGTGACAGATTTGTTTTGGGACAGGGAAAAGGGAATGAGCAGTTCTTC.

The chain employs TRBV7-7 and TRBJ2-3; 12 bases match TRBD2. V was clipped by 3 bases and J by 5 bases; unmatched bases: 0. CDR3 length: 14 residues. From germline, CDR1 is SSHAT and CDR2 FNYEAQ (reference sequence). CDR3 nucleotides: TGTGCCAGCAGCTTGGGACTAGCGGGAGATACGCAGTATTTT. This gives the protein CASSLGLAGDTQYF.

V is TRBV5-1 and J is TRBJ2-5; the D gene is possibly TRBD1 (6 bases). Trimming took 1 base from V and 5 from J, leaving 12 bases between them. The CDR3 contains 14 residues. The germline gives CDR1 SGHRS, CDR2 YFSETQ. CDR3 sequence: CASSLLLQGETQYF. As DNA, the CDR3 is TGCGCCAGCAGCTTGTTACTGCAGGGGGAGACCCAGTACTTC.

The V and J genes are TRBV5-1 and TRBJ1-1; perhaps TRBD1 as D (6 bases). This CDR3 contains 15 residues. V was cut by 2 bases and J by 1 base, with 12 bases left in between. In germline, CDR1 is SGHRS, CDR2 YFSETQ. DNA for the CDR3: TGCGCCAGCAGCTTTCAAGGGGGGCCGAACACTGAAGCTTTCTTT. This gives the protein CASSFQGGPNTEAFF.

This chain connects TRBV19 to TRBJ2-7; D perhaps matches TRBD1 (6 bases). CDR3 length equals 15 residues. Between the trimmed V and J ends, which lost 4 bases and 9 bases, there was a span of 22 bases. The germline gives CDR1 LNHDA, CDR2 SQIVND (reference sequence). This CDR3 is CASSKETGLDSGQYF. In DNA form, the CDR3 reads TGTGCCAGTAGTAAGGAGACAGGCTTGGATTCGGGGCAGTACTTC.

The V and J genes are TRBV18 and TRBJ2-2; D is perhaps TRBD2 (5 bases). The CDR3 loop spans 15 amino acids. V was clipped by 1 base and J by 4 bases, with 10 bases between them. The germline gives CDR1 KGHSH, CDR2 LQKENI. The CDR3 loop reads CASSPRGGGTGELFF. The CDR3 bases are TGTGCCAGCTCACCACGCGGAGGAGGCACCGGGGAGCTGTTTTTT.

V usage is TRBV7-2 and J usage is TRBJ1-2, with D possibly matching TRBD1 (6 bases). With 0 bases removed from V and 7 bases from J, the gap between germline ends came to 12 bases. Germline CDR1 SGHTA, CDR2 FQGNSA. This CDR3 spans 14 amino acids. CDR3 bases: TGTGCCAGCAGCTTAGCGCTCGGGGGGGCTGGCTACACCTTC. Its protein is CASSLALGGAGYTF.

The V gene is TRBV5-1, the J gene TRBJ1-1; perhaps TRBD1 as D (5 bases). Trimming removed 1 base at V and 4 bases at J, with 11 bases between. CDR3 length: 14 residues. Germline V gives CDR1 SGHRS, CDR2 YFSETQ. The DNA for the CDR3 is TGCGCCAGCAGCTTGAGACAGTGGGGCACTGAAGCTTTCTTT. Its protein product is CASSLRQWGTEAFF.

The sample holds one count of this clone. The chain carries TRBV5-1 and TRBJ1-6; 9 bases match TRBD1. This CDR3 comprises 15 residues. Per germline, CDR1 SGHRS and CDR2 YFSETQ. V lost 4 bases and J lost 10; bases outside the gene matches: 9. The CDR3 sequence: CASSLTGQGSSPLHF. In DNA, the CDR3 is TGCGCCAGCAGCCTAACGGGACAGGGCTCGTCACCCCTCCACTTT.

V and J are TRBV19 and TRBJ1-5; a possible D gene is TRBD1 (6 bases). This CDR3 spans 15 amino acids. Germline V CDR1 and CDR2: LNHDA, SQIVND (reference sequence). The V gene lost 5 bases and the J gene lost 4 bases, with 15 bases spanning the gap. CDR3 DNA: TGTGCCAGTAGTCCCCGGGGGCTGGGAAATCAGCCCCAGCATTTT. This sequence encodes CASSPRGLGNQPQHF.

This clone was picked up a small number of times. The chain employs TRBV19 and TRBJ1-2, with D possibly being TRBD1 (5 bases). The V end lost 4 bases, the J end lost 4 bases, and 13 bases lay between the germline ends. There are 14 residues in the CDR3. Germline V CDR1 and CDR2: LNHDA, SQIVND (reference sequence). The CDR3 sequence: CASSTIGQVYGYTF. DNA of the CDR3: TGTGCCAGTAGTACCATCGGACAAGTCTATGGCTACACCTTC.

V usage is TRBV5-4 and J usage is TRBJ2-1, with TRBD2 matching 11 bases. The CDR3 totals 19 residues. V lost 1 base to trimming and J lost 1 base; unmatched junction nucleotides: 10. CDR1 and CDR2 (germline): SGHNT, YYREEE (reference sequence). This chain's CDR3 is CASSLFRLAGSGSYNEQFF. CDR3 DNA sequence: TGTGCCAGCAGCTTGTTTAGACTAGCGGGATCTGGATCCTACAATGAGCAGTTCTTC.

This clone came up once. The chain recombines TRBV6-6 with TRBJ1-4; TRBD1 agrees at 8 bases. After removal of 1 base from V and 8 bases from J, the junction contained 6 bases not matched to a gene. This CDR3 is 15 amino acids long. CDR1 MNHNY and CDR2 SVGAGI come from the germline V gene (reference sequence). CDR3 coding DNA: TGTGCCAGCAGTTACTACGACAGGGGTAGGGAAAAACTGTTTTTT. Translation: CASSYYDRGREKLFF.

Here the CDR3 reads CASSQDLGRPNQPQHF. The CDR3 nucleotides are TGCGCCAGCAGCCAAGATCTTGGAAGGCCAAATCAGCCCCAGCATTTT. This rearrangement joins TRBV4-1 to TRBJ1-5; the D is unclear. Germline V lookup: CDR1 MGHRA, CDR2 YSYEKL. This CDR3 spans 16 amino acids. Trimming cost V 0 bases and J 4 bases, with 13 bases left between them.

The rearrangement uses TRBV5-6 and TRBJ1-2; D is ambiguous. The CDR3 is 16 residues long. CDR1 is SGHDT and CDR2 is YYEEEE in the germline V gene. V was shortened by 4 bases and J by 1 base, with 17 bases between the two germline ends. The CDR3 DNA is TGTGCCAGCAGCGCAGAACGAGTCAGGCTTAACTATGGCTACACCTTC. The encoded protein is CASSAERVRLNYGYTF.

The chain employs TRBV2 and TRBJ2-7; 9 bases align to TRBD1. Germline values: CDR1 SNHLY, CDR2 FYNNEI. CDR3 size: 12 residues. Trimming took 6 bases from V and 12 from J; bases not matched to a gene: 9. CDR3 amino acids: CASRRLGQGSYF. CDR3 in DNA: TGTGCCAGCAGGCGCCTCGGACAGGGGTCGTACTTC.

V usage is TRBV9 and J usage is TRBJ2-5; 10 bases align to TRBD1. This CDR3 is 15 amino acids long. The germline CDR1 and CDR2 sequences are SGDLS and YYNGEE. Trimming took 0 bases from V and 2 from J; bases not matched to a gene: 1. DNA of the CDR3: TGTGCCAGCAGCGTAGTGGGACAGGGGCAAGAGACCCAGTACTTC. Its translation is CASSVVGQGQETQYF.

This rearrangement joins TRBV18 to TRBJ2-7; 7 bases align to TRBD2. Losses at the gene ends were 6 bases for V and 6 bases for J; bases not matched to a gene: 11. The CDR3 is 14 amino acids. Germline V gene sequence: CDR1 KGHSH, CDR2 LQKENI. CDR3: CASSPGLTPSEQYF. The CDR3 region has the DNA TGTGCCAGCTCCCCGGGACTAACACCCTCCGAGCAGTACTTC.

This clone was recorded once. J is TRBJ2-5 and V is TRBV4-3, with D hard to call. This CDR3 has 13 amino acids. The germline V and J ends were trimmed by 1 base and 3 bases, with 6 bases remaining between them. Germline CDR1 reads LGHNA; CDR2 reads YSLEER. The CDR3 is CASSQVHKETQYF. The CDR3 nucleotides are TGCGCCAGCAGCCAAGTACACAAAGAGACCCAGTACTTC.

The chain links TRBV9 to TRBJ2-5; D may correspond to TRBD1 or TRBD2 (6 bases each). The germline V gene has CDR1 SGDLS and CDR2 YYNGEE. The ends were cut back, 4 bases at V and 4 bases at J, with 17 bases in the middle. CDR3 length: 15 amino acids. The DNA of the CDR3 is TGTGCCAGCAGCTCCGGAGGGGGGATCCGAGAGACCCAGTACTTC. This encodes CASSSGGGIRETQYF.

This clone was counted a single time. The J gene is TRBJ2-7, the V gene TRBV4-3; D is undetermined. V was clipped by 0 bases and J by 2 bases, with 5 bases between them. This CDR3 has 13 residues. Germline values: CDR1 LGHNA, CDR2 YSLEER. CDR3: CASSQDRAYEQYF. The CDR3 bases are TGCGCCAGCAGCCAAGACCGAGCCTACGAGCAGTACTTC.

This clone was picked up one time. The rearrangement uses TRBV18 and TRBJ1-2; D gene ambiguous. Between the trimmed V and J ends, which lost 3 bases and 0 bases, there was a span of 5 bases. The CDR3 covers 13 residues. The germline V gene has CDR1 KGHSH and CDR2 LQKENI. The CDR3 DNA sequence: TGTGCCAGCTCACCCGGGGCTAACTATGGCTACACCTTC. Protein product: CASSPGANYGYTF.

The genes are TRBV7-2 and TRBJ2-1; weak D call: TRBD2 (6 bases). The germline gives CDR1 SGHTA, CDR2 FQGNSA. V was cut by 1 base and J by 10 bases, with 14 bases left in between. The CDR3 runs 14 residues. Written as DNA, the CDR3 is TGTGCCAGCAGCTTAGATTACCAGCGGGCCGAGCAGTTCTTC. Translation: CASSLDYQRAEQFF.

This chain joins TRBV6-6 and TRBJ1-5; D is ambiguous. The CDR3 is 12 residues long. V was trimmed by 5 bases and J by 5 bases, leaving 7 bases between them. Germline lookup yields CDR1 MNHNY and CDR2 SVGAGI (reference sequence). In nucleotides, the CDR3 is TGTGCCAGCAGTGGACGGTATCAGCCCCAGCATTTT. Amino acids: CASSGRYQPQHF.

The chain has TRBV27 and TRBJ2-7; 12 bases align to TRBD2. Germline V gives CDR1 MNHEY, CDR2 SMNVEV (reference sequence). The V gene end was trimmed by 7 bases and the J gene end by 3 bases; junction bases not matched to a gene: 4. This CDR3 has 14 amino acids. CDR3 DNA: TGTGCCAGCACCGCGACTAGCGGGAGCTACGAGCAGTACTTC. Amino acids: CASTATSGSYEQYF.

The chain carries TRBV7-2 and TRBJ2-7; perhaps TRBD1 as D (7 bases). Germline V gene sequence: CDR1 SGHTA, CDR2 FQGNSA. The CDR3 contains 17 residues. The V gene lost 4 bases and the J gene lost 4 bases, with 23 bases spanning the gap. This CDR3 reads CASSSAGVGQKAYEQYF. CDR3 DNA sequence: TGTGCCAGCAGCTCAGCGGGCGTGGGACAGAAAGCATACGAGCAGTACTTC.

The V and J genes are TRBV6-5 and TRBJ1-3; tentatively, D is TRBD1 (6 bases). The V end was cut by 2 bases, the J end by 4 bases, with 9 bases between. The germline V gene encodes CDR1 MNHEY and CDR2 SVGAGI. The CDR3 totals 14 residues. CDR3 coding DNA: TGTGCCAGCAGTTACAACAGGGAAGGAAACACCATATATTTT. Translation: CASSYNREGNTIYF.

The CDR3 sequence: CASSFGGGYNEQFF. Written as DNA, the CDR3 is TGTGCCAGCAGCTTTGGTGGCGGCTACAATGAGCAGTTCTTC. This chain joins TRBV7-9 and TRBJ2-1; no firm D call. Germline V gene lookup returns CDR1 SEHNR and CDR2 FQNEAQ (reference sequence). This CDR3 comprises 14 residues. V lost 3 bases and J lost 3, with 9 bases in between. Drawing the rest from reference TRBV7-9 and TRBJ2-1, the complete variable domain is DTGVSQNPRHKITKRGQNVTFRCDPISEHNRLYWYRQTLGQGPEFLTYFQNEAQLEKSRLLSDRFSAERPKGSFSTLEIQRTEQGDSAMYLCASSFGGGYNEQFFGPGTRLTVL.